These T cell receptor beta chains were read from a single sample in a study of human T cells and chemical hapten exposure. TCRdb re-derived calls from the RACE reads in MiXCR, one entry per CDR3 protein. Among approximately 41,000 distinct CDR3 sequences listed, roughly 7.6% were seen once. Sequences were derived from whole blood, sampled in connection with sensitization to the hapten diphenylcyclopropenone (DPC). These receptors all come from a woman in her 50s with alopecia areata. Some clones in this sample may be carry-over from other donors' samples. Both conserved end residues are part of each CDR3. Each record gives: V gene, clone size, J gene, D gene, CDR3 DNA, CDR3 protein. A D gene is named only where the DNA matches it firmly. The size entry is marked missing in some rows and otherwise reads once, few, many or a size class.

v_gene: TRBV19
abundance: many
j_gene: TRBJ2-3
d_gene: TRBD1
CDR3nt: TGTGCCAGTAGTGCCACAGGGACAGGGGGAAGAGATACGCAGTATTTT
CDR3aa: CASSATGTGGRDTQYF

v_gene: TRBV11-2
abundance: many
j_gene: TRBJ2-3
d_gene: -
CDR3nt: TGTGCCAGCAGCCCCCGAGCAGATACGCAGTATTTT
CDR3aa: CASSPRADTQYF

v_gene: TRBV7-2
abundance: few
j_gene: TRBJ1-1
d_gene: -
CDR3nt: TGTGCCAGCACCCCCGTACGGCCGAACACTGAAGCTTTCTTT
CDR3aa: CASTPVRPNTEAFF

v_gene: TRBV7-9
abundance: -
j_gene: TRBJ1-5
d_gene: -
CDR3nt: TGTGCCAGCAGCTTAGAGGGCAGCCAGCCCCAGCATTTT
CDR3aa: CASSLEGSQPQHF

v_gene: TRBV3-1
abundance: -
j_gene: TRBJ2-7
d_gene: TRBD2
CDR3nt: TGTGCCAGCAGACCTAGCGGGAGCTTATACGAGCAGTACTTC
CDR3aa: CASRPSGSLYEQYF

v_gene: TRBV5-5
abundance: many
j_gene: TRBJ2-6
d_gene: -
CDR3nt: TGTGCCAGCAGCTTGGTACCGGCGGGGGCAGGTGGGGCCAACGTCCTGACTTTC
CDR3aa: CASSLVPAGAGGANVLTF

v_gene: TRBV20-1
abundance: many
j_gene: TRBJ1-5
d_gene: TRBD1
CDR3nt: TGCAGTGCTAGAGATCGCAGGGGGCTCGGAAATCAGCCCCAGCATTTT
CDR3aa: CSARDRRGLGNQPQHF

v_gene: TRBV5-4
abundance: -
j_gene: TRBJ2-3
d_gene: TRBD2
CDR3nt: TGTGCCAGCAGCCCGGGGGGCGGGAGGACAGATACGCAGTATTTT
CDR3aa: CASSPGGGRTDTQYF

v_gene: TRBV4-1
abundance: many
j_gene: TRBJ1-5
d_gene: -
CDR3nt: TGCGCCAGCAGCCAAGATTCGGGCAGGGATGGTCAGCCCCAGCATTTT
CDR3aa: CASSQDSGRDGQPQHF

v_gene: TRBV6-5
abundance: few
j_gene: TRBJ2-1
d_gene: -
CDR3nt: TGTGCCAGCAGTTACCAGGACTATTACAATGAGCAGTTCTTC
CDR3aa: CASSYQDYYNEQFF

v_gene: TRBV7-9
abundance: -
j_gene: TRBJ2-5
d_gene: -
CDR3nt: TGTGCCAGCAGCTTACTTCCACCGGGACGCAACCAAGAGACCCAGTACTTC
CDR3aa: CASSLLPPGRNQETQYF

v_gene: TRBV28
abundance: many
j_gene: TRBJ1-1
d_gene: -
CDR3nt: TGTGCCAGCAGTCCCTCGGTCACTGAAGCTTTCTTT
CDR3aa: CASSPSVTEAFF

v_gene: TRBV12-3/TRBV12-4
abundance: many
j_gene: TRBJ1-4
d_gene: TRBD1
CDR3nt: TGTGCCAGCAGTGCCCGACAGGGGCGGGTAACTAATGAAAAACTGTTTTTT
CDR3aa: CASSARQGRVTNEKLFF

v_gene: TRBV28
abundance: -
j_gene: TRBJ1-2
d_gene: -
CDR3nt: TGTGCCAGCATTTCGGCCAATGGCTACACCTTC
CDR3aa: CASISANGYTF

v_gene: TRBV28
abundance: -
j_gene: TRBJ2-3
d_gene: TRBD2
CDR3nt: TGTGCCAGCCCCCCCCACGGAGGAGCGGGAGTAAGCACAGATACGCAGTATTTT
CDR3aa: CASPPHGGAGVSTDTQYF

v_gene: TRBV6-6
abundance: many
j_gene: TRBJ1-1
d_gene: -
CDR3nt: TGTGCCAGCAGACCCCGTGGGAGGAAGGGGACTGAAGCTTTCTTT
CDR3aa: CASRPRGRKGTEAFF

v_gene: TRBV11-1
abundance: few
j_gene: TRBJ2-1
d_gene: TRBD1
CDR3nt: TGTGCCAGCAGCTTAGCGTACAGGGGTGAGCAGTTCTTC
CDR3aa: CASSLAYRGEQFF

v_gene: TRBV20-1
abundance: many
j_gene: TRBJ2-5
d_gene: TRBD2
CDR3nt: TGCAGTGCTAGGGCTAGCGGGAGCAGACAAGAGACCCAGTACTTC
CDR3aa: CSARASGSRQETQYF

v_gene: TRBV2
abundance: few
j_gene: TRBJ2-1
d_gene: -
CDR3nt: TGTGCCAGCAGATCCGCGAATCTGGCGGCGCAGTTCTTC
CDR3aa: CASRSANLAAQFF

v_gene: TRBV7-2
abundance: many
j_gene: TRBJ2-1
d_gene: TRBD2
CDR3nt: TGTGCCAGCAGCTTAGAGACCCCTGGCGGGAGGGCCACGCAGTTCTTC
CDR3aa: CASSLETPGGRATQFF

v_gene: TRBV18
abundance: many
j_gene: TRBJ2-5
d_gene: TRBD1
CDR3nt: TGTGCCAGCTCACAAACCGGGACAGCCCAAGAGACCCAGTACTTC
CDR3aa: CASSQTGTAQETQYF

v_gene: TRBV5-1
abundance: many
j_gene: TRBJ2-5
d_gene: -
CDR3nt: TGCGCCAGCAGCCCGGGCCAAGAGACCCAGTACTTC
CDR3aa: CASSPGQETQYF

v_gene: TRBV30
abundance: many
j_gene: TRBJ1-1
d_gene: -
CDR3nt: TGTGCCTGGAGGGGCAGGGGACCTGAAGCTTTCTTT
CDR3aa: CAWRGRGPEAFF

v_gene: TRBV20-1
abundance: many
j_gene: TRBJ2-3
d_gene: -
CDR3nt: TGCAGTGCGGGTCGGGCCACAGATACGCAGTATTTT
CDR3aa: CSAGRATDTQYF

v_gene: TRBV12-3/TRBV12-4
abundance: -
j_gene: TRBJ2-5
d_gene: -
CDR3nt: TGTGCCACCTCGAAGGCGGGCCTCCAAGAGACCCAGTACTTC
CDR3aa: CATSKAGLQETQYF

v_gene: TRBV6-5
abundance: many
j_gene: TRBJ1-1
d_gene: -
CDR3nt: TGTGCCAGCAGTCGCGGGACGATGAACACTGAAGCTTTCTTT
CDR3aa: CASSRGTMNTEAFF

v_gene: TRBV20-1
abundance: many
j_gene: TRBJ1-3
d_gene: TRBD1
CDR3nt: TGCAGTGCGTCAGGGGGCTGGTCTGGAAACACCATATATTTT
CDR3aa: CSASGGWSGNTIYF

v_gene: TRBV7-6
abundance: many
j_gene: TRBJ2-5
d_gene: -
CDR3nt: TGTGCCAGCAGCTCTCCTAGCAGGAAGACCCAGTACTTC
CDR3aa: CASSSPSRKTQYF

v_gene: TRBV10-3
abundance: many
j_gene: TRBJ2-5
d_gene: TRBD1
CDR3nt: TGTGCCATCAGTACCGGACAGGGACAAGAGACCCAGTACTTC
CDR3aa: CAISTGQGQETQYF

v_gene: TRBV3-2
abundance: many
j_gene: TRBJ2-7
d_gene: -
CDR3nt: TGTGCCAGCAGCCAAGGCCGTACTAGCGGTTCCTACGAGCAGTACTTC
CDR3aa: CASSQGRTSGSYEQYF